This T cell receptor beta chain was recorded in a study of post-analysis software for immune sequencing data. Across the study: Disease courses included relapsing-remitting, secondary progressive and progressive-relapsing multiple sclerosis. Study-wide results and caveats: Samples from a shared batch, those prepared together, strongly co-clustered by F measure. When patients were compared with controls, about 5 TRBV segments were more frequent, TRBV5-6, TRBV5-1 and TRBV20-1 among them. Versus controls, multiple sclerosis patients showed significantly lower diversity (normalized Chao1).

Regarding this clonotype: Its antigen is still unknown.

Each TCR beta cDNA library carried unique molecular identifiers. Some 500,000 cDNA molecules were obtained per 1 to 10 million input T cells. TCRdb redid the calling of the PCR reads with MiXCR, one entry per CDR3 protein. The table lists about 540,000 distinct CDR3 sequences, 34% of them singletons. The CDR3 extends over 11 amino acids. Looked up from germline, CDR1 is SQVTM and CDR2 is ANQGSEA. V lost 6 bases and J lost 3, with 8 bases in between. The sequence was collected from a girl under 18 with multiple sclerosis. The sequenced material came from blood. V usage is TRBV29-1 and J usage is TRBJ1-1; D may be TRBD1 (5 bases). The CDR3 DNA reads TGCAGCGTGATGGGGGACACTGAAGCTTTCTTT. Translation gives CSVMGDTEAFF.